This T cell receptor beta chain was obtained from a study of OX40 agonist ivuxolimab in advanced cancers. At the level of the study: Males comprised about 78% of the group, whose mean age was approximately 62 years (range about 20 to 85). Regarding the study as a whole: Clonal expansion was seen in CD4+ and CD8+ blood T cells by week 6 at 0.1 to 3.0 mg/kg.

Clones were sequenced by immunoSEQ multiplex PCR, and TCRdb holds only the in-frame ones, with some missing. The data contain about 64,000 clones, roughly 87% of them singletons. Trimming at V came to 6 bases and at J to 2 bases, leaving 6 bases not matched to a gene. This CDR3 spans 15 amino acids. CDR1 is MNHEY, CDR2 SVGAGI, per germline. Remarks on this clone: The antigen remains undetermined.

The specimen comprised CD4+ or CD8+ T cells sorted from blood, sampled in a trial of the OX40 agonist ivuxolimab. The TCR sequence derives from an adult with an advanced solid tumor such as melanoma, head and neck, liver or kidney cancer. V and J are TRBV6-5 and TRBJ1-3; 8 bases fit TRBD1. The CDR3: CASRQPDRAGNTIYF. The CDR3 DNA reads TGTGCCAGCAGACAACCGGACAGGGCTGGAAACACCATATATTTT.